Presented here are 14 T cell receptor beta chains from one specimen sequenced in a study of blood T cell repertoires in COVID-19. Produced via immunoSEQ multiplex PCR; TCRdb's table is partial and in-frame only. The top ten hold 10% to 15% of the sample, which has some 200,000 clones, approximately 78% seen once. Sequenced material: peripheral blood. Receptors were obtained from a woman between 40 and 50 years old with acute or convalescent COVID-19.

The chain links TRBV6-5 to TRBJ1-1; 7 bases align to TRBD1. The CDR3 has 11 residues. V shed 7 bases, J shed 10 bases, and the junction held 6 bases outside the gene matches. Looked up from germline, CDR1 is MNHEY and CDR2 is SVGAGI. CDR3 sequence: CASTEQGTAFF. The CDR3, as DNA: TGTGCCAGCACCGAACAGGGGACAGCTTTCTTT.

V usage is TRBV5-1 and J usage is TRBJ2-7, with 10 positions matching TRBD2. Germline CDR1 and CDR2: SGHRS and YFSETQ. The CDR3 loop spans 16 amino acids. Trimming cost V 0 bases and J 4 bases; bases outside gene matches: 7. The CDR3 sequence is CASSLAQAGGWYEQYF. Written as DNA, the CDR3 is TGCGCCAGCAGCTTGGCCCAAGCGGGAGGGTGGTACGAGCAGTACTTC. Filled out from reference TRBV5-1 and TRBJ2-7, the complete variable domain reads KAGVTQTPRYLIKTRGQQVTLSCSPISGHRSVSWYQQTPGQGLQFLFEYFSETQRNKGNFPGRFSGRQFSNSRSEMNVSTLELGDSALYLCASSLAQAGGWYEQYFGPGTRLTVT.

This chain links TRBV18 with TRBJ1-6, with TRBD1 matching 7 bases. The CDR3 runs to 16 residues. Per the germline V gene, CDR1 is KGHSH and CDR2 is LQKENI. V lost 2 bases, J lost 6 bases, and 7 bases stayed unmatched. The CDR3: CASSPGRDSFNSPLHF. CDR3 nucleotides: TGTGCCAGCTCACCAGGCCGGGACAGCTTTAATTCACCCCTCCACTTT.

The chain employs TRBV19 and TRBJ2-1, with 11 bases that match TRBD1. This CDR3 is 15 amino acids long. Germline CDR1 is LNHDA and CDR2 is SQIVND (reference sequence). Losses at the gene ends were 5 bases for V and 10 bases for J; bases not matched to a gene: 10. The CDR3 region has the DNA TGTGCCAGTAGTGCTGGACAGGGGGCCCACGTGGAGCAGTTCTTC. Protein sequence: CASSAGQGAHVEQFF.

The V gene is TRBV6-5, the J gene TRBJ2-7, with TRBD1 as a possible D gene (6 bases). V lost 11 bases and J 0 bases, leaving 14 bases between the germline ends. The CDR3 runs to 13 residues. Germline CDR1 MNHEY, CDR2 SVGAGI. The CDR3 sequence: CALGTFSSYEQYF. The DNA for the CDR3 is TGTGCCCTCGGGACATTTAGCTCCTACGAGCAGTACTTC.

This chain uses TRBV6-5 with TRBJ2-7, with TRBD1 identical over 9 bases. The V segment lost 4 bases and the J segment 2 bases; nucleotides outside the gene matches: 6. The CDR3 extends over 15 amino acids. Per the germline V gene, CDR1 is MNHEY and CDR2 is SVGAGI. CDR3 sequence (DNA): TGTGCCAGCAGTTCCGGGACAGGGAACCCCTACGAGCAGTACTTC. Its protein is CASSSGTGNPYEQYF.

The chain employs TRBV7-9 and TRBJ2-6, with a weak D call TRBD1 (5 bases). From germline, CDR1 is SEHNR and CDR2 FQNEAQ (reference sequence). Trimming removed 6 bases at V and 0 bases at J, with 12 bases between. The CDR3 is made up of 16 amino acids. CDR3 loop: CASRPRQFSGANVLTF. The CDR3 nucleotides read TGTGCCAGCAGACCGAGACAGTTCTCTGGGGCCAACGTCCTGACTTTC.

V usage is TRBV4-3 and J usage is TRBJ1-2; D ambiguous. The CDR3 sequence is 15 residues long. The V end was cut by 2 bases, the J end by 4 bases, with 14 bases between. CDR1 is LGHNA, CDR2 YSLEER, per germline. In DNA form, the CDR3 reads TGCGCCAGCAGCCAATTGCCCGGCGGACTCTATGGCTACACCTTC. As protein: CASSQLPGGLYGYTF.

This clone was seen more than once but under ten times. Other nucleotide sequences from this sample produce the same CDR3. The genes are TRBV5-1 and TRBJ1-2; TRBD1 agrees at 8 bases. The CDR3 contains 14 residues. The ends lost 1 base at V and 1 base at J; junction bases unmatched: 0. Germline CDR1 reads SGHRS; CDR2 reads YFSETQ. CDR3 bases: TGCGCCAGCAGCTTGACAGGGGGTAACTATGGCTACACCTTC. Protein product: CASSLTGGNYGYTF.

Only one count was recorded for this clone. V is TRBV2 and J is TRBJ1-1; a weak D match, TRBD1 (6 bases). The CDR3 sequence is 12 residues long. V was pared by 4 bases and J by 5 bases, with 8 bases between. Germline V gene data show CDR1 as SNHLY and CDR2 as FYNNEI. In nucleotides, the CDR3 is TGTGCCAGCAGTGTAAGGGGGACTGAAGCTTTCTTT. It encodes CASSVRGTEAFF.

This sequence joins TRBV7-2 and TRBJ2-7; D remains ambiguous. Germline assignment: CDR1 SGHTA and CDR2 FQGNSA. V gave up 2 bases and J gave up 0 bases, with 5 bases separating them. CDR3 size: 13 residues. The CDR3 region is CASSLKPSYEQYF. CDR3 sequence (DNA): TGTGCCAGCAGCTTAAAGCCCTCCTACGAGCAGTACTTC. Using reference TRBV7-2 and TRBJ2-7 for the parts outside the CDR3, the full variable domain is GAGVSQSPSNKVTEKGKDVELRCDPISGHTALYWYRQSLGQGLEFLIYFQGNSAPDKSGLPSDRFSAERTGGSVSTLTIQRTQQEDSAVYLCASSLKPSYEQYFGPGTRLTVT.

This clone showed up just a few times. The chain uses TRBV30 and TRBJ2-7; 9 bases line up with TRBD2. Germline V gene lookup returns CDR1 GTSNPN and CDR2 SVGIG (reference sequence). Unmatched junction bases numbered 4, after V lost 2 bases and J lost 2 bases. This CDR3 comprises 14 residues. CDR3 region: CAWSSAGGTYEQYF. Here the CDR3 DNA reads TGTGCCTGGAGTAGCGCGGGGGGGACCTACGAGCAGTACTTC.

The chain combines TRBV9 with TRBJ2-3; a possible D gene is TRBD1 (5 bases). This CDR3 comprises 17 residues. The germline gives CDR1 SGDLS, CDR2 YYNGEE. V was trimmed by 0 bases and J by 1 base, leaving 15 bases between them. CDR3 protein: CASSVVPTGWGTDTQYF. Here the CDR3 DNA reads TGTGCCAGCAGCGTAGTCCCAACAGGCTGGGGCACAGATACGCAGTATTTT.

The J gene is TRBJ2-3, the V gene TRBV18, with 9 bases aligning to TRBD2. The CDR3 runs 15 residues. Per germline, CDR1 KGHSH and CDR2 LQKENI. V shed 5 bases, J shed 0 bases, and the junction held 3 bases outside the gene matches. The CDR3 nucleotides are TGTGCCAGCTCAACTACTAGCGGGAGCACAGATACGCAGTATTTT. Protein sequence: CASSTTSGSTDTQYF.